This TCR beta chain was recovered during a study of blood T cell repertoires in COVID-19. Deletions cut 6 bases from V and 6 bases from J, with 14 bases between. Per germline, CDR1 LNHDA and CDR2 SQIVND (reference sequence). The CDR3 is 14 residues long. Method: immunoSEQ multiplex PCR; TCRdb's copy keeps in-frame clones and lacks some. The sample has tens of thousands of clones; around four fifths are singletons. The Seattle site enrolled patients during active infection and followed them longitudinally. The TCR originated in a man in his sixties with COVID-19, enrolled during active disease. The source material was peripheral blood. The chain carries TRBV19 and TRBJ2-2, with a possible D match to TRBD1 (5 bases). The CDR3 spells CASRLQAPAGELFF. The CDR3, as DNA: TGTGCCAGTAGGTTACAGGCGCCGGCCGGGGAGCTGTTTTTT.